This T cell receptor beta chain was sequenced during a study of T cell responses to AZD1222 COVID-19 vaccine. Study-level results: No repertoire was sampled before or during the peak T cell response, only after it.

Germline-derived CDR1 and CDR2 are SEHNR and FQNEAQ (reference sequence). The CDR3 is 18 residues long. Trimming left V 1 base short and J 0 bases short, with 13 bases between. For this clone: Its antigen is unknown.

The protocol was immunoSEQ multiplex PCR, while the TCRdb copy is restricted to in-frame clones and leaves out a portion. In the table there are about 120,000 clones, roughly 90% of which are singletons. J is TRBJ2-6 and V is TRBV7-9; D is perhaps TRBD1 (6 bases). The receptor was derived from an adult who received the AZD1222 COVID-19 vaccine. Sequenced here: peripheral blood, sampled 28 days after the second AZD1222 dose. CDR3 bases: TGTGCCAGCAGCTTAGGGTCCGGGACATACTCTGGGGCCAACGTCCTGACTTTC. Protein product: CASSLGSGTYSGANVLTF.